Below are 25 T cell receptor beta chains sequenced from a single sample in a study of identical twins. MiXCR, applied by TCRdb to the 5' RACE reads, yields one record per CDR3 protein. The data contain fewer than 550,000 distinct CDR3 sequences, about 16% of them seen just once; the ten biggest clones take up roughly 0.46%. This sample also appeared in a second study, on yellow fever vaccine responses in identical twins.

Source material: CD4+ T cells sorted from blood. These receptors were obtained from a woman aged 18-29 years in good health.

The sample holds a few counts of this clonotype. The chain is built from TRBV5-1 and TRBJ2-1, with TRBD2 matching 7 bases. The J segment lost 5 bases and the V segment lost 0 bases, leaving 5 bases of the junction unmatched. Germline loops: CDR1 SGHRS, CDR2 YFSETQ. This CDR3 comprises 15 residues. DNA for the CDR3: TGCGCCAGCAGCTTGGGCGGGGGTCTGCACAATGAGCAGTTCTTC. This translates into CASSLGGGLHNEQFF. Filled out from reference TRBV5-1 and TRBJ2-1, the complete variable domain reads KAGVTQTPRYLIKTRGQQVTLSCSPISGHRSVSWYQQTPGQGLQFLFEYFSETQRNKGNFPGRFSGRQFSNSRSEMNVSTLELGDSALYLCASSLGGGLHNEQFFGPGTRLTVL.

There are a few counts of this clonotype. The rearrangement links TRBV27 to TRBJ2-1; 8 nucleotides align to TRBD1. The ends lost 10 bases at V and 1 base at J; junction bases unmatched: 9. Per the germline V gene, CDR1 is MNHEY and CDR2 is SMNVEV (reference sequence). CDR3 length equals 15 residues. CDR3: CATLRTGGSYNEQFF. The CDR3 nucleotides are TGTGCCACCCTCCGTACAGGGGGTTCCTACAATGAGCAGTTCTTC.

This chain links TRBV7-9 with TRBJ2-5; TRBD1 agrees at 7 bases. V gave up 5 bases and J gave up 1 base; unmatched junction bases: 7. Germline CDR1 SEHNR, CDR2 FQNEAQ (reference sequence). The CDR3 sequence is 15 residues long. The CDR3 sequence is CASSPQGQLQETQYF. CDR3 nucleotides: TGTGCCAGCAGCCCCCAGGGACAGCTCCAAGAGACCCAGTACTTC.

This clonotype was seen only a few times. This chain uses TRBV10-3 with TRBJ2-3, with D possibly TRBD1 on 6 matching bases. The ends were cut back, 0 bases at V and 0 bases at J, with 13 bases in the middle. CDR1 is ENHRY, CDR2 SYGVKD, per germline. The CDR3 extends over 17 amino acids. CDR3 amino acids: CAISESRTASSTDTQYF. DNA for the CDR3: TGTGCCATCAGTGAGTCTCGGACAGCCTCTAGCACAGATACGCAGTATTTT.

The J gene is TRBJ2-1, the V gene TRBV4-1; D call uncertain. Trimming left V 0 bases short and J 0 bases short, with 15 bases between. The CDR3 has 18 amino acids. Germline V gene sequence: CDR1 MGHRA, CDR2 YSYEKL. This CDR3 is CASSQDLMRRSSYNEQFF. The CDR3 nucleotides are TGCGCCAGCAGCCAAGATCTGATGCGCAGGAGCTCCTACAATGAGCAGTTCTTC.

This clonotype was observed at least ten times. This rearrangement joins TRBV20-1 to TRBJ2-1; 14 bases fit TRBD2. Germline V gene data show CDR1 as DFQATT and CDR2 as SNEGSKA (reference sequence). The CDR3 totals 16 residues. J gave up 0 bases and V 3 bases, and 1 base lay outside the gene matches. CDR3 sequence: CSARGLAGDSYNEQFF. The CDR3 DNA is TGCAGTGCTAGGGGACTAGCGGGGGACTCCTACAATGAGCAGTTCTTC.

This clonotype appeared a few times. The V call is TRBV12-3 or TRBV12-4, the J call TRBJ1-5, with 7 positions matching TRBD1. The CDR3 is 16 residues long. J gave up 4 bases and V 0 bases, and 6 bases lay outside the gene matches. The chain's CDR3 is CASSLAGEGANQPQHF. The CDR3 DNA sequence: TGTGCCAGCAGTTTAGCGGGAGAGGGGGCGAATCAGCCCCAGCATTTT.

CDR3 nucleotide sequence: TGCGCCAGCAGCTTGGACATAATGGGGGATGAGCAGTTCTTC. It encodes CASSLDIMGDEQFF. The V and J genes are TRBV5-1 and TRBJ2-1, with D perhaps matching TRBD1 or TRBD2 (5 bases each). V shed 0 bases and J shed 8 bases, with 12 bases lying between them. The CDR3 length is 14 residues. CDR1 and CDR2 (germline): SGHRS, YFSETQ.

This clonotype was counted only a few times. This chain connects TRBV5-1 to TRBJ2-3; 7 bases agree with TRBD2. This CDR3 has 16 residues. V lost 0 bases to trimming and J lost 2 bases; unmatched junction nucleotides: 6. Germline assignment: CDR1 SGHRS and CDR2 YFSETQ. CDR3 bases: TGCGCCAGCAGCTTGGCTGCGGGAGATCTCACAGATACGCAGTATTTT. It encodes CASSLAAGDLTDTQYF. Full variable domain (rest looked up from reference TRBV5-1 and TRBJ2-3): KAGVTQTPRYLIKTRGQQVTLSCSPISGHRSVSWYQQTPGQGLQFLFEYFSETQRNKGNFPGRFSGRQFSNSRSEMNVSTLELGDSALYLCASSLAAGDLTDTQYFGPGTRLTVL.

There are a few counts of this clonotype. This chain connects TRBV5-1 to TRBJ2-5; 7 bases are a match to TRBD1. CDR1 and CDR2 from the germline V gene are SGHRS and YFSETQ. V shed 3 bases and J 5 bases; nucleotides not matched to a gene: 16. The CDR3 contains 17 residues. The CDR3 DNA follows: TGCGCCAGCAGCTACACCACACGACAGGGTCGGAAGGAGACCCAGTACTTC. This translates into CASSYTTRQGRKETQYF.

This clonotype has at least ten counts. This CDR3 reads CASSERTSYEQYF. As DNA, the CDR3 is TGCGCCAGCAGCGAGCGGACAAGCTACGAGCAGTACTTC. The chain couples TRBV5-1 to TRBJ2-7, with D tentatively TRBD1 or TRBD2 (5 bases each). Germline values: CDR1 SGHRS, CDR2 YFSETQ. Trimming took off 4 bases at V and 3 bases at J, with 11 bases between the two ends. This CDR3 comprises 13 residues.

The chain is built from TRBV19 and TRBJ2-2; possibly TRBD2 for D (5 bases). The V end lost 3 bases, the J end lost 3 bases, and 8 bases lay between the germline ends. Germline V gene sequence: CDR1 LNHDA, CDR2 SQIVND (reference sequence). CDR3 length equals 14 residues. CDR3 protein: CASSIGIYTGELFF. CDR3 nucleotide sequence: TGTGCCAGTAGTATCGGGATTTACACCGGGGAGCTGTTTTTT.

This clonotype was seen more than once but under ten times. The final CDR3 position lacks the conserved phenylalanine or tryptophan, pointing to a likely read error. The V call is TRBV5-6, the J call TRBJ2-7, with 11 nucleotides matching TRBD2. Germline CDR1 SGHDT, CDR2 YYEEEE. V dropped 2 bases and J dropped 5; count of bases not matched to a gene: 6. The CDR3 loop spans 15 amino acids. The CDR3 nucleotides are TGTGCCAGCAGCTTAACTAGCGGGAGTATCAACGAGCAGTACTGC. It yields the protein CASSLTSGSINEQYC.

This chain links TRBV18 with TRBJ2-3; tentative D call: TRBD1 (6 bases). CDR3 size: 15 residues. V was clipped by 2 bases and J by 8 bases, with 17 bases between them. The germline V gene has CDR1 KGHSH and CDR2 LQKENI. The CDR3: CASSPYEAPRGTQYF. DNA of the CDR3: TGTGCCAGCTCACCATATGAGGCCCCCAGGGGTACGCAGTATTTT.

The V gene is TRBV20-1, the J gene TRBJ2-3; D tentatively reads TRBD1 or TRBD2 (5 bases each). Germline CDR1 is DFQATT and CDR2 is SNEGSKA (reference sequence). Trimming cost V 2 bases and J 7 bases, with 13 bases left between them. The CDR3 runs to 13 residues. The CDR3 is CSARSLRENTQYF. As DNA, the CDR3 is TGCAGTGCTAGAAGCCTCAGGGAGAATACGCAGTATTTT.

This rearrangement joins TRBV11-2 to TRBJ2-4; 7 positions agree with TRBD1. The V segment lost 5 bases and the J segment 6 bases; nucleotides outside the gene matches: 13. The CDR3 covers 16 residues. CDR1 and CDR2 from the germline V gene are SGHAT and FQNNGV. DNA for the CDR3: TGTGCCAGCAGCAAGGGGGCAGGGTTGGTCGCAAACATTCAGTACTTC. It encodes CASSKGAGLVANIQYF.

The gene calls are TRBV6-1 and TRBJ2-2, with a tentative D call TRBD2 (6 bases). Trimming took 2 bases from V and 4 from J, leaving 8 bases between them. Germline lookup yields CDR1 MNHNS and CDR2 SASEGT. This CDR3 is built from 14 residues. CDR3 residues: CASSEQGGTGELFF. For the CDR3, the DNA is TGTGCCAGCAGTGAACAGGGAGGCACCGGGGAGCTGTTTTTT.

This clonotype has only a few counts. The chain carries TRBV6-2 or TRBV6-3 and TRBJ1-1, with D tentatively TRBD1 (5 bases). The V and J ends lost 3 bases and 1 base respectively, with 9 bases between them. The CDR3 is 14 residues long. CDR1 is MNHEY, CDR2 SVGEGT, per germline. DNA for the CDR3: TGTGCCAGCAGTTATGGAGGGACGAACACTGAAGCTTTCTTT. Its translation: CASSYGGTNTEAFF.

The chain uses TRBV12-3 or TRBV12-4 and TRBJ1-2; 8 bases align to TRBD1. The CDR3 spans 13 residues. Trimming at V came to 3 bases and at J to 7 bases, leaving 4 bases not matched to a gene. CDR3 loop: CASSLDRAFGYTF. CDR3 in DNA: TGTGCCAGCAGTTTGGACAGGGCCTTTGGCTACACCTTC.

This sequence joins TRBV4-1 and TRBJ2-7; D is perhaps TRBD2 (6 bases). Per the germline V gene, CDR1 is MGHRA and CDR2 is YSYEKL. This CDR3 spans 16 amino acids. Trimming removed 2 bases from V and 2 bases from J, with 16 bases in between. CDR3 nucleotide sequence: TGCGCCAGCAGCCAATGGGGTAGCGGCTCTACCTACGAGCAGTACTTC. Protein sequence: CASSQWGSGSTYEQYF.

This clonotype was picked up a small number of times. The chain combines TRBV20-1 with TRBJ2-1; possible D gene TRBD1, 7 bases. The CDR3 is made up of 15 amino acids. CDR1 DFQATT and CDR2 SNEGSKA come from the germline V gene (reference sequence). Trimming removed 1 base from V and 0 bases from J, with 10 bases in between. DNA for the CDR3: TGCAGTGCTAGAGTCAGGGGGGTCTCCTACAATGAGCAGTTCTTC. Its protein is CSARVRGVSYNEQFF.

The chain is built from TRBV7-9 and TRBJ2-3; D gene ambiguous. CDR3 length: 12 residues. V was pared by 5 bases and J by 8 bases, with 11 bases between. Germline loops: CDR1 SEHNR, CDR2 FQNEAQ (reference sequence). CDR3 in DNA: TGTGCCAGCAGCGCCTCCCTCGGTACGCAGTATTTT. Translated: CASSASLGTQYF.

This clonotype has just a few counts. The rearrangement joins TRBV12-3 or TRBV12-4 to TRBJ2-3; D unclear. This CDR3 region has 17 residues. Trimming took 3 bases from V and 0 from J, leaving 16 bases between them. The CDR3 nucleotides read TGTGCCAGCAGTTTGTCCACAGCAATTCTGAGCACAGATACGCAGTATTTT. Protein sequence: CASSLSTAILSTDTQYF.

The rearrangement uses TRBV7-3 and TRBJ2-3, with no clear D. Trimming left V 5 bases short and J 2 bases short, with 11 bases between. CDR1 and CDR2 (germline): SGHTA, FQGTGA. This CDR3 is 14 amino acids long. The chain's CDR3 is CASSPQTDTDTQYF. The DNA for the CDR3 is TGTGCCAGCAGCCCCCAGACGGACACAGATACGCAGTATTTT. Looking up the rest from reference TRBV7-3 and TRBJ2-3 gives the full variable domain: GAGVSQTPSNKVTEKGKYVELRCDPISGHTALYWYRQSLGQGPEFLIYFQGTGAADDSGLPNDRFFAVRPEGSVSTLKIQRTERGDSAVYLCASSPQTDTDTQYFGPGTRLTVL.

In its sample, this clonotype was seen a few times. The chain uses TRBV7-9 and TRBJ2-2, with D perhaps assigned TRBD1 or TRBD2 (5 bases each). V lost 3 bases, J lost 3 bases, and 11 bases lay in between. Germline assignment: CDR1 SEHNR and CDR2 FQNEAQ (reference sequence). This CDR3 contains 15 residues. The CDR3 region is CASSLRGAHTGELFF. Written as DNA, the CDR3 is TGTGCCAGCAGCTTGCGAGGGGCACACACCGGGGAGCTGTTTTTT.